A selection of T cell receptor beta chains follows, all from one sample in a study of cytomegalovirus exposure and HLA in healthy donors. Clones were sequenced by immunoSEQ multiplex PCR, and TCRdb holds only the in-frame ones, with some missing. Of 75,000 to 100,000 clones in the sample, roughly 80% were seen once. Sequencing was done on a sample of PBMCs. These receptors all stem from a man in his 60s in good health and CMV-seropositive. CDR3s include the opening cysteine and the closing phenylalanine or tryptophan. The D gene is left open where the match is weak. Size tells how often a clone was seen (once, few, many) or the class of an expanded clone, and some rows leave it out.

NA	TRBJ2-2	NA	TRBV5-6	CASSLGGVAGELFF	TGTGCCAGCAGCTTGGGGGGGGTCGCCGGGGAGCTGTTTTTT
NA	TRBJ1-6	TRBD1	TRBV19	CATSRTGGSPLHF	TGTGCCACCAGCCGGACAGGGGGATCACCCCTCCACTTT
NA	TRBJ1-4	TRBD1	TRBV7-9	CTSSYRQGNEKLFF	TGTACCAGCAGCTACCGACAGGGTAATGAAAAACTGTTTTTT
NA	TRBJ2-7	TRBD2	TRBV9	CASSPTGGDEQYF	TGTGCCAGCAGCCCAACGGGAGGGGACGAGCAGTACTTC
NA	TRBJ2-7	TRBD2	TRBV4-1	CASSQGLAGGESYEQYF	TGCGCCAGCAGCCAAGGGCTAGCGGGGGGGGAATCGTACGAGCAGTACTTC
NA	TRBJ2-1	TRBD1	TRBV5-1	CASSPGQVAMYNEQFF	TGCGCCAGCAGCCCAGGACAGGTTGCAATGTACAATGAGCAGTTCTTC
NA	TRBJ2-1	TRBD1	TRBV4-2	CASSQDPWTGSNEQFF	TGTGCCAGCAGCCAAGATCCGTGGACAGGGAGCAATGAGCAGTTCTTC
NA	TRBJ2-7	TRBD2	TRBV7-9	CASSLGLAVTYEQYF	TGTGCCAGCAGCTTAGGTCTAGCGGTCACCTACGAGCAGTACTTC
NA	TRBJ1-6	NA	TRBV7-9	CASSFSSYNSPLHF	TGTGCCAGCAGCTTCAGCTCCTATAATTCACCCCTCCACTTT
NA	TRBJ2-1	NA	TRBV9	CASSVGARGSYNEQFF	TGTGCCAGCAGCGTAGGGGCCAGGGGCTCCTACAATGAGCAGTTCTTC
once	TRBJ2-1	TRBD2	TRBV2	CASSVRGGQEEQFF	TGTGCCAGCAGTGTGCGCGGGGGGCAGGAGGAGCAGTTCTTC
NA	TRBJ1-1	TRBD1	TRBV11-2	CASSFRQGPGTEAFF	TGTGCCAGCAGCTTTCGACAGGGGCCGGGCACTGAAGCTTTCTTT
NA	TRBJ2-2	NA	TRBV5-1	CASSLATGSDSGELFF	TGCGCCAGCAGCTTGGCCACAGGGAGTGATTCCGGGGAGCTGTTTTTT
NA	TRBJ1-1	TRBD1	TRBV19	CASSAGQGVAEAFF	TGTGCCAGTAGTGCAGGACAGGGGGTCGCTGAAGCTTTCTTT
NA	TRBJ2-3	NA	TRBV28	CASSPQGPDTQYF	TGTGCCAGCAGTCCGCAGGGCCCAGATACGCAGTATTTT
once	TRBJ1-3	NA	TRBV6-5	CASSQRGDGFHTIYF	TGTGCCAGCAGTCAACGCGGTGACGGCTTTCACACCATATATTTT
NA	TRBJ1-1	TRBD1	TRBV30	CALTPLRTGNTEAFF	TGTGCCCTTACCCCCCTCAGGACAGGGAACACTGAAGCTTTCTTT
once	TRBJ2-3	TRBD2	TRBV18	CASSPLTGGPGDTQYF	TGTGCCAGCTCACCATTGACGGGGGGGCCAGGAGATACGCAGTATTTT
NA	TRBJ1-6	NA	TRBV7-9	CASSLGGGSSYNSPLHF	TGTGCCAGCAGCTTAGGAGGTGGCAGCTCCTATAATTCACCCCTCCACTTT
NA	TRBJ2-7	NA	TRBV19	CATSPGSYEQYF	TGTGCCACCTCTCCTGGTAGCTACGAGCAGTACTTC
NA	TRBJ1-2	TRBD1	TRBV13	CASKSGGLLNYGYTF	TGTGCCAGCAAGTCAGGGGGCCTGCTTAACTATGGCTACACCTTC
NA	TRBJ2-3	NA	TRBV5-1	CASSVGQSTDTQYF	TGCGCCAGCAGCGTCGGACAGAGCACAGATACGCAGTATTTT
NA	TRBJ1-1	TRBD1	TRBV5-1	CASSSRTGKSTEAFF	TGCGCCAGCAGCTCCCGGACAGGGAAGAGCACTGAAGCTTTCTTT
NA	TRBJ2-2	NA	TRBV7-8	CASSLLPGHGYGELFF	TGTGCCAGCAGCTTGCTGCCAGGACACGGCTACGGGGAGCTGTTTTTT
NA	TRBJ1-1	NA	TRBV15	CATSRDLDTEAFF	TGTGCCACCAGCAGAGATCTCGACACTGAAGCTTTCTTT
NA	TRBJ2-7	NA	TRBV7-9	CASSFLVGAEQYF	TGTGCCAGCAGCTTTTTAGTAGGAGCCGAGCAGTACTTC
NA	TRBJ1-5	TRBD1	TRBV5-8	CASSRLGTGVNQPQHF	TGTGCCAGCAGCAGACTGGGGACAGGCGTCAATCAGCCCCAGCATTTT
NA	TRBJ2-4	TRBD1	TRBV5-1	CASSQGAASPRGRNIQYF	TGCGCCAGCAGCCAGGGGGCCGCGTCGCCTCGAGGGCGAAACATTCAGTACTTC
NA	TRBJ2-5	TRBD1	TRBV5-1	CASSFGGTGQEAQYF	TGCGCCAGCAGTTTCGGCGGGACAGGACAAGAGGCCCAGTACTTC
NA	TRBJ1-4	TRBD1	TRBV5-1	CASRNTGAHNEKLFF	TGCGCCAGCAGGAACACAGGGGCCCATAATGAAAAACTGTTTTTT
NA	TRBJ1-2	NA	TRBV5-1	CASSPGDWNYGYTF	TGCGCCAGCAGCCCGGGAGACTGGAACTATGGCTACACCTTC
NA	TRBJ2-1	TRBD2	TRBV7-9	CASSFSGGISNEQFF	TGTGCCAGCAGCTTTAGCGGGGGGATAAGCAATGAGCAGTTCTTC
NA	TRBJ2-5	TRBD2	TRBV18	CASSPGGVGETQYF	TGTGCCAGCTCACCAGGGGGGGTTGGAGAGACCCAGTACTTC
NA	TRBJ2-7	TRBD2	TRBV5-1	CASSLGGGYEQYF	TGCGCCAGCAGCTTGGGGGGAGGGTACGAGCAGTACTTC
few	TRBJ1-1	NA	TRBV5-1	CASSWGLRGNTEAFF	TGCGCCAGCAGCTGGGGACTGCGGGGGAACACTGAAGCTTTCTTT
NA	TRBJ1-5	NA	TRBV19	CASRPPPANSNQPQHF	TGTGCCAGTAGACCCCCCCCAGCGAATAGCAATCAGCCCCAGCATTTT
NA	TRBJ1-2	TRBD1	TRBV9	CASRAHGTGDWVGYTF	TGTGCCAGCAGGGCTCACGGGACAGGGGATTGGGTTGGCTACACCTTC
NA	TRBJ2-3	NA	TRBV6-1	CATEGLNTDTQYF	TGTGCCACCGAGGGCCTTAACACAGATACGCAGTATTTT
NA	TRBJ2-5	NA	TRBV2	CASSDGGPAVETQYF	TGTGCCAGCAGTGATGGGGGCCCAGCCGTCGAGACCCAGTACTTC
NA	TRBJ1-6	NA	TRBV7-3	CASKRTSSYNSPLHF	TGTGCCAGCAAGAGAACGAGCTCCTATAATTCACCCCTCCACTTT
NA	TRBJ2-2	TRBD2	TRBV27	CASSLEGPGGTYTGELFF	TGTGCCAGCAGTTTAGAGGGGCCGGGGGGGACGTACACCGGGGAGCTGTTTTTT
NA	TRBJ1-5	TRBD1	TRBV5-4	CASSSGQGNQPQHF	TGTGCCAGCAGCTCGGGACAGGGGAATCAGCCCCAGCATTTT
NA	TRBJ2-7	NA	TRBV6-5	CASSYYREGSYEQYF	TGTGCCAGCAGTTATTACAGGGAGGGATCCTACGAGCAGTACTTC
NA	TRBJ2-7	TRBD1	TRBV25-1	CAGSENGQGRDEQYF	TGTGCCGGCAGTGAAAATGGACAGGGGCGGGACGAGCAGTACTTC
NA	TRBJ2-7	NA	TRBV19	CASSRTHTNYEQYF	TGTGCCAGTAGTAGGACACATACCAATTACGAGCAGTACTTC
NA	TRBJ2-7	NA	TRBV10-3	CAISESIRRVSYEQYF	TGTGCCATCAGTGAGTCGATTCGCAGGGTCTCCTACGAGCAGTACTTC
NA	TRBJ2-2	NA	TRBV5-1	CASSLGLANTGELFF	TGCGCCAGCAGCTTGGGGCTTGCGAACACCGGGGAGCTGTTTTTT
NA	TRBJ1-4	NA	TRBV6-1	CASTRQAANEKLFF	TGTGCCAGCACCCGACAGGCCGCCAATGAAAAACTGTTTTTT
NA	TRBJ1-5	TRBD1	TRBV2	CASPDRNQPQHF	TGTGCCAGTCCGGACAGGAATCAGCCCCAGCATTTT
NA	TRBJ2-7	NA	TRBV10-3	CAISESVGTVLPYEQYF	TGTGCCATCAGTGAGTCGGTTGGGACTGTTCTACCCTACGAGCAGTACTTC
NA	TRBJ2-5	NA	TRBV28	CASRNKGETQYF	TGTGCCAGCAGGAACAAGGGGGAGACCCAGTACTTC
NA	TRBJ2-2	TRBD1	TRBV7-3	CASSLWAGGLGNTGELFF	TGTGCCAGCAGCTTATGGGCAGGGGGCTTGGGGAACACCGGGGAGCTGTTTTTT
few	TRBJ2-7	TRBD2	TRBV7-9	CASSLTQGGEQYF	TGTGCCAGCAGCTTAACGCAGGGAGGGGAGCAGTACTTC